This T cell receptor (beta chain) originates from a study of blood T cell repertoires in COVID-19. The CDR3 covers 16 residues. Looked up from germline, CDR1 is SGHRS and CDR2 is YFSETQ. V was pared by 3 bases and J by 2 bases, with 16 bases between. In the authors' workflow: Quantification of nucleated cells was approximated via reference gene primer amplification. Assay used: immunoSEQ multiplex PCR; TCRdb lists only in-frame clones, some missing. V and J calls and clone size come straight from that table; D and trimming were deduced from the DNA. In the table there are fewer than 250,000 clones, around four fifths of which are singletons.

The sequenced material came from peripheral blood. The genes are TRBV5-1 and TRBJ2-3; D perhaps matches TRBD2 (6 bases). This TCR was sampled from a woman in her sixties or seventies with active or convalescent COVID-19. The CDR3 loop is CASSSGRLVSTDTQYF. The DNA of the CDR3 is TGCGCCAGCAGCTCGGGAAGACTAGTTTCCACAGATACGCAGTATTTT.